This T cell receptor beta chain was documented in a study of T and B cells in COVID-19 patients. Multiplex PCR with BIOMED2 TRB-A/B primer pools amplified TRB rearrangements. Via MiXCR, TCRdb re-called the multiplex PCR reads, giving one row per CDR3 protein. This sample carries 9,500 to 13,000 distinct CDR3 sequences, more than 30% of them seen once, and the ten largest clones take roughly an eighth. From blood, roughly 220-550 ng of genomic DNA served as TRB template. Trimming removed 0 bases from V and 7 bases from J, with 10 bases in between. Germline CDR1 SGHTA, CDR2 FQGNSA. The CDR3 totals 15 residues.

The chain uses TRBV7-2 and TRBJ1-6; D possibly corresponds to TRBD1 (6 bases). Input material: blood. This TCR derives from a human donor with active COVID-19. CDR3 nucleotides: TGTGCCAGCAGCTTAGCGACAGGTCGCAATTCACCCCTCCACTTT. As protein: CASSLATGRNSPLHF.